These 9 T cell receptor beta chains were all obtained from the same sample, sequenced in a study of blood T cell repertoires in COVID-19 (dated by TCRdb to 2020 to 2021). Libraries came from the immunoSEQ multiplex PCR assay. Drawn from immuneACCESS, this table holds only the in-frame rearrangements with V and J called that TCRdb kept. Clones are partly lost; checked studies trace under half to an unresolved V gene and leave the rest unexplained. This sample comprises some 320,000 clones, roughly 90% of them detected only once. 11% of the sample goes to the ten largest clones. Sequencing used peripheral blood. The receptors were gathered from a woman aged 30 to 39 with COVID-19, enrolled during active disease.

The CDR3: CASSRGLTGLDEQYF. The CDR3 DNA follows: TGTGCCAGCAGCCGGGGCCTAACAGGGCTCGACGAGCAGTACTTC. The rearrangement links TRBV11-2 to TRBJ2-7, with D possibly being TRBD1 (6 bases). Germline assignment: CDR1 SGHAT and CDR2 FQNNGV. V was trimmed by 5 bases and J by 5 bases, leaving 19 bases between them. The CDR3 sequence is 15 residues long.

Only one count was recorded for this clone. The chain uses TRBV5-1 and TRBJ2-1; 7 bases are a match to TRBD1. After removal of 10 bases from V and 3 bases from J, the junction contained 4 bases not matched to a gene. Germline V CDR1 and CDR2: SGHRS, YFSETQ. The length of the CDR3 is 12 residues. CDR3 in amino acids: CAERGRYNEQFF. CDR3 nucleotides: TGCGCCGAAAGGGGGCGCTACAATGAGCAGTTCTTC.

The V and J genes are TRBV6-5 and TRBJ1-1; the match to TRBD1 covers 9 bases. V trimming: 6 bases; J trimming: 4 bases; junction bases outside the gene matches: 9. The CDR3 length is 15 residues. Germline CDR1 is MNHEY and CDR2 is SVGAGI. The CDR3: CASRRTGTGPTEAFF. In DNA form, the CDR3 reads TGTGCCAGCAGGCGAACCGGGACAGGGCCCACTGAAGCTTTCTTT.

This clone was seen ten or more times. This chain connects TRBV5-5 to TRBJ1-5; D may be TRBD1 (6 bases). Germline CDR1 is SGHKS and CDR2 is YYEKEE (reference sequence). V was shortened by 1 base and J by 0 bases, with 8 bases between the two germline ends. CDR3 size: 15 residues. CDR3 region: CASSLTGYSNQPQHF. The CDR3 region has the DNA TGTGCCAGCAGCTTGACAGGGTATAGCAATCAGCCCCAGCATTTT.

This sequence joins TRBV15 and TRBJ2-3; D remains ambiguous. Trimming pared 0 bases from V and 5 bases from J, leaving 15 bases between. This CDR3 spans 16 amino acids. From germline, CDR1 is LNHNV and CDR2 YYDKDF (reference sequence). The CDR3 coding sequence is TGTGCCACCAGCAGAGATTTACCGCAGAACATAGATACGCAGTATTTT. Residues: CATSRDLPQNIDTQYF.

The chain uses TRBV27 and TRBJ1-6, with D perhaps matching TRBD1 (6 bases). The length of the CDR3 is 15 residues. The V gene's germline CDR1 is MNHEY and CDR2 SMNVEV (reference sequence). Trimming took 6 bases from V and 4 from J, leaving 13 bases between them. CDR3 DNA: TGTGCCAGCAGGGACGCAGGGGATTATAATTCACCCCTCCACTTT. It specifies CASRDAGDYNSPLHF.

The chain employs TRBV5-1 and TRBJ2-2; D not certain. Germline V gives CDR1 SGHRS, CDR2 YFSETQ. Deletions cut 0 bases from V and 7 bases from J, with 16 bases between. This CDR3 is 16 amino acids long. CDR3 residues: CASSLGISTPGGELFF. For the CDR3, the DNA is TGCGCCAGCAGCTTGGGTATTAGCACTCCTGGCGGGGAGCTGTTTTTT.

The gene calls are TRBV5-1 and TRBJ1-1, with a possible D match to TRBD1 (5 bases). The V gene lost 0 bases and the J gene lost 5 bases, with 8 bases spanning the gap. CDR1 and CDR2 (germline): SGHRS, YFSETQ. This CDR3 spans 13 amino acids. The CDR3 DNA reads as TGCGCCAGCAGCTTGGTGGGGCGGACTGAAGCTTTCTTT. Translation gives CASSLVGRTEAFF.

This clone was counted a single time. V is TRBV19 and J is TRBJ2-1; the match to TRBD1 covers 8 bases. CDR1 is LNHDA and CDR2 is SQIVND in the germline V gene (reference sequence). The CDR3 extends over 16 amino acids. With 6 bases clipped from V and 4 bases from J, the junction kept 11 bases outside the gene matches. The CDR3 reads CASSRGTGPRYNEQFF. DNA for the CDR3: TGTGCCAGTAGCCGAGGGACAGGCCCTCGTTACAATGAGCAGTTCTTC.